This TCR beta chain was sequenced during a study of early T cells in non-severe SARS-CoV-2 infection. Study conclusions and caveats: Private and CD4 specificities were missed by VDJdb matching, skewed to anti-spike CD8.

The protocol attached unique molecular identifiers to individual cDNA molecules. Each CDR3 protein gets one entry after TCRdb re-called the 5' RACE reads with MiXCR. The data show about 64,000 distinct CDR3 sequences, with 13% seen just once and 4% to 4.5% held by the top ten. With V trimmed by 10 bases and J by 7 bases, 9 bases remained unmatched. This CDR3 has 14 residues. The germline CDR1 and CDR2 sequences are SEHNR and FQNEAQ (reference sequence). In the case of this clonotype: What it binds is unknown.

The sequence derives from an adult who was a healthcare worker with PCR-confirmed SARS-CoV-2 infection or an uninfected control (not recorded which). The chain recombines TRBV7-9 with TRBJ2-3; 12 nucleotides agree with TRBD2. Sequenced sample: whole blood. CDR3 sequence (DNA): TGTGCCATAGGACTAGCGGGGAGGGCCTATACGCAGTATTTT. It is translated as CAIGLAGRAYTQYF.